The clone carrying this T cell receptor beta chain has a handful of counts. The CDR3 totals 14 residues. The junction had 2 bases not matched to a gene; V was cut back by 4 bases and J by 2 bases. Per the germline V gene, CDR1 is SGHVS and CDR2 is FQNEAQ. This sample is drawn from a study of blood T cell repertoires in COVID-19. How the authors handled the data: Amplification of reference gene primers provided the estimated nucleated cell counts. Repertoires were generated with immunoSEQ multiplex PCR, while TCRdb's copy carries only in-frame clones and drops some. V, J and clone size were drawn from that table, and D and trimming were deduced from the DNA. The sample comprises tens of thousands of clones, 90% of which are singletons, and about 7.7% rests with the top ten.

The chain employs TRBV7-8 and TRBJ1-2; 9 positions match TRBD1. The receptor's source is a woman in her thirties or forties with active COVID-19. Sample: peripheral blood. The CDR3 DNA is TGTGCCAGCAGCTCAGGGACAGGGAACTATGGCTACACCTTC. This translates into CASSSGTGNYGYTF.